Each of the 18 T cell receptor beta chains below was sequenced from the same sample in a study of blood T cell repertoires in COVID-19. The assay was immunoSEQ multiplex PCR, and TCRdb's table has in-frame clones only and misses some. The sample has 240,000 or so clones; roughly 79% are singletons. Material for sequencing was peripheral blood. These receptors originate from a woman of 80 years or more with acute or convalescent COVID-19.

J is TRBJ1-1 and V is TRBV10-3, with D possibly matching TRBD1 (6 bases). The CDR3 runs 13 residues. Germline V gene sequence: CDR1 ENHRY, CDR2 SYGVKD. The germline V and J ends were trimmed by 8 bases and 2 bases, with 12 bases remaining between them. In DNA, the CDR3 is TGTGCCATCCGTCTGGGGGCTAACACTGAAGCTTTCTTT. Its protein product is CAIRLGANTEAFF.

The CDR3 region is CASQDRVWSNQPQHF. As DNA, the CDR3 is TGTGCCAGCCAAGACAGGGTTTGGAGCAATCAGCCCCAGCATTTT. The gene calls are TRBV19 and TRBJ1-5; 7 nucleotides match TRBD1. With 9 bases clipped from V and 1 base from J, the junction kept 9 bases outside the gene matches. From germline, CDR1 is LNHDA and CDR2 SQIVND (reference sequence). The CDR3 covers 15 residues.

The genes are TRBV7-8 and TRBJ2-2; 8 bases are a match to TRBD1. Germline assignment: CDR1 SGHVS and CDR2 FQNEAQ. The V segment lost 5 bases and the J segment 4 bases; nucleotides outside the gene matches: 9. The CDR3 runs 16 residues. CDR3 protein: CASSVRQGTSTGELFF. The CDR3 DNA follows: TGTGCCAGCAGCGTCCGACAGGGGACCTCCACCGGGGAGCTGTTTTTT.

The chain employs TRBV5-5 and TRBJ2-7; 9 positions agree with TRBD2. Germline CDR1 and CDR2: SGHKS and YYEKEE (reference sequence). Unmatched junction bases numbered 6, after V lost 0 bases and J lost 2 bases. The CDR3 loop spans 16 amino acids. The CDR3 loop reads CASSLASGTSTYEQYF. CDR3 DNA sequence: TGTGCCAGCAGCTTGGCTTCCGGGACTAGCACCTACGAGCAGTACTTC. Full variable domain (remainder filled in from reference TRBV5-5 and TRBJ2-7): DAGVTQSPTHLIKTRGQQVTLRCSPISGHKSVSWYQQVLGQGPQFIFQYYEKEERGRGNFPDRFSARQFPNYSSELNVNALLLGDSALYLCASSLASGTSTYEQYFGPGTRLTVT.

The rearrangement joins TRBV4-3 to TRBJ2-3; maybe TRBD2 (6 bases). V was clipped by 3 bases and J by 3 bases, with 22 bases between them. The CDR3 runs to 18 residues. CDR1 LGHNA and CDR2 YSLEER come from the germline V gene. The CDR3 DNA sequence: TGCGCCAGCAGCCAGGAGCCCCATTTTCTAGCGTCTACAGATACGCAGTATTTT. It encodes CASSQEPHFLASTDTQYF.

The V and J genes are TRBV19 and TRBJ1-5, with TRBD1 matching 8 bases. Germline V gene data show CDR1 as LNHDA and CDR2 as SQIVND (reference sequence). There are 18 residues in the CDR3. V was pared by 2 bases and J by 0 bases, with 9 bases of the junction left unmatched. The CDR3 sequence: CASSIRTGSPYSNQPQHF. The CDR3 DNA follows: TGTGCCAGTAGTATACGGACAGGGTCGCCTTATAGCAATCAGCCCCAGCATTTT.

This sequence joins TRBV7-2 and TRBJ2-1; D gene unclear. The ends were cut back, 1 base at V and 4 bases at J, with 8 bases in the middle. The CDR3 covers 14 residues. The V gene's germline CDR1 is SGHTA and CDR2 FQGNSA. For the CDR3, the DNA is TGTGCCAGCAGCTTAGAACAGCCTTACAATGAGCAGTTCTTC. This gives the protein CASSLEQPYNEQFF.

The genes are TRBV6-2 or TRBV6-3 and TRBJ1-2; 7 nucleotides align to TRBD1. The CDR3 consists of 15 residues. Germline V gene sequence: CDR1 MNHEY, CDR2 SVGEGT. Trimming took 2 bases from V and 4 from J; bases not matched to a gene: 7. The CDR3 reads CASSYPTGTAYGYTF. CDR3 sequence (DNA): TGTGCCAGCAGTTACCCCACCGGGACAGCCTATGGCTACACCTTC.

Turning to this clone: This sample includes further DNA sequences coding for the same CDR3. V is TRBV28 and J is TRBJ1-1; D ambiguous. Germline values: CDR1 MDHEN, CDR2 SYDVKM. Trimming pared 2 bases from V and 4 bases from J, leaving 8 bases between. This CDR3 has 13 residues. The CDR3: CASSLRGGTEAFF. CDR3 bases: TGTGCCAGCAGTTTACGGGGAGGCACTGAAGCTTTCTTT.

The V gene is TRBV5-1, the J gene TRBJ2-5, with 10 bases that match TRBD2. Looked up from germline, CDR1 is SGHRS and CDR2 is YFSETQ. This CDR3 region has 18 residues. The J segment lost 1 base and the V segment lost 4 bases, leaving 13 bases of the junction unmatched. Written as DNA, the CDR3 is TGCGCCAGCAGCCTGGGAGTTATACTAGCGGGGCCCCAAGAGACCCAGTACTTC. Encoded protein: CASSLGVILAGPQETQYF.

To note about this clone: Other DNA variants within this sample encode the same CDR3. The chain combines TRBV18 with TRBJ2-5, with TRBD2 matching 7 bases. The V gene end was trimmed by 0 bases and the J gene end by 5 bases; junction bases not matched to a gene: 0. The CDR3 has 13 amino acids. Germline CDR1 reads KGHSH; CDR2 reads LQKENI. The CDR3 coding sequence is TGTGCCAGCTCACCACCGGGGGGGGAGACCCAGTACTTC. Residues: CASSPPGGETQYF. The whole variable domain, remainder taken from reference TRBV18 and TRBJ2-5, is NAGVMQNPRHLVRRRGQEARLRCSPMKGHSHVYWYRQLPEEGLKFMVYLQKENIIDESGMPKERFSAEFPKEGPSILRIQQVVRGDSAAYFCASSPPGGETQYFGPGTRLLVL.

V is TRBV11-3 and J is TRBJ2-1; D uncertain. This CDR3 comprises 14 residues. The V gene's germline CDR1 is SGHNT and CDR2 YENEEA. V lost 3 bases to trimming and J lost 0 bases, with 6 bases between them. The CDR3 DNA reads TGTGCCAGCAGCTTCGGTCGCTCCTACAATGAGCAGTTCTTC. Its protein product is CASSFGRSYNEQFF.

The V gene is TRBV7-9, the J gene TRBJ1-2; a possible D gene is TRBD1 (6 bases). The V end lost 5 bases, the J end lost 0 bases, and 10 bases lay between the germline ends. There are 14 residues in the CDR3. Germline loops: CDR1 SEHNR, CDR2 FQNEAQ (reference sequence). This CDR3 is CASSIGTTNYGYTF. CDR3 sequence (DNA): TGTGCCAGCAGCATCGGGACAACTAACTATGGCTACACCTTC. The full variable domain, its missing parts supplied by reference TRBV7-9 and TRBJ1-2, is DTGVSQNPRHKITKRGQNVTFRCDPISEHNRLYWYRQTLGQGPEFLTYFQNEAQLEKSRLLSDRFSAERPKGSFSTLEIQRTEQGDSAMYLCASSIGTTNYGYTFGSGTRLTVV.

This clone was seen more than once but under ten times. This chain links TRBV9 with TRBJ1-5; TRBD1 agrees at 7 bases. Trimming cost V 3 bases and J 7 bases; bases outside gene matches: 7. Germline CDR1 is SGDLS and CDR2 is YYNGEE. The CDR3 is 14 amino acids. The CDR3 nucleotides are TGTGCCAGCAGCGAACAGGGGTTTGGACAGCCCCAGCATTTT. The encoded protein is CASSEQGFGQPQHF.

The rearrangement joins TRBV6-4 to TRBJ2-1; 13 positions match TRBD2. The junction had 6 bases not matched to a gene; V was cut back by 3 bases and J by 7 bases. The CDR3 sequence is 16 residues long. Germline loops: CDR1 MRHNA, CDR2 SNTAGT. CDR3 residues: CASSDEPGLAGNEQFF. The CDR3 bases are TGTGCCAGCAGTGATGAACCGGGACTAGCGGGGAATGAGCAGTTCTTC.

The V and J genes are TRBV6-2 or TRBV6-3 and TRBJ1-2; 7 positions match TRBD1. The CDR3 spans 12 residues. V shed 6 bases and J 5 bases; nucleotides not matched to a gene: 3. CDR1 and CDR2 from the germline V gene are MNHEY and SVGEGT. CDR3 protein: CASSSGGYGYTF. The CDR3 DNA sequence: TGTGCCAGCAGCTCAGGGGGGTATGGCTACACCTTC.

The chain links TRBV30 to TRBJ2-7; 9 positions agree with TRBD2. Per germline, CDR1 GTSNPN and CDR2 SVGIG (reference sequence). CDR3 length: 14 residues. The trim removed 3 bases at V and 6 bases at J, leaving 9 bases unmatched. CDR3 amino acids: CAWRASGKGFEQYF. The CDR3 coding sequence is TGTGCCTGGAGGGCTAGCGGGAAAGGTTTCGAGCAGTACTTC.

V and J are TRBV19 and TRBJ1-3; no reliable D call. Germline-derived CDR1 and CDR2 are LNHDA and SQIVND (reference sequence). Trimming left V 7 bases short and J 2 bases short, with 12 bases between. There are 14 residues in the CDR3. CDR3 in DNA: TGTGCCAGTACCACGCCGGCGGCTGGAAACACCATATATTTT. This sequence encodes CASTTPAAGNTIYF. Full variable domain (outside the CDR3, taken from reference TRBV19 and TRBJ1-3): DGGITQSPKYLFRKEGQNVTLSCEQNLNHDAMYWYRQDPGQGLRLIYYSQIVNDFQKGDIAEGYSVSREKKESFPLTVTSAQKNPTAFYLCASTTPAAGNTIYFGEGSWLTVV.